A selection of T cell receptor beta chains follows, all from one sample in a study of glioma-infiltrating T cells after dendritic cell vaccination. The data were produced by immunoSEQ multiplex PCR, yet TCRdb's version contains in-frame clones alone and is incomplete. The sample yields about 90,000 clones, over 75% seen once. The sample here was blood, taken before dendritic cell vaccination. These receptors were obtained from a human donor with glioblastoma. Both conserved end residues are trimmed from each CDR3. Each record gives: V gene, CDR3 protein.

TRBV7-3 ASSLSGGGTGELF
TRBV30 AWSVLAGARNEQF
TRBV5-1 ASAQQGGTYEQY
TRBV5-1 ASSFSEDTEAF
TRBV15 ATTDRLTDTQY
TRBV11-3 ASSHRQGANTEAF
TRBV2 ASSDGKGIYEQY
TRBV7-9 ASSSGASNQPQH
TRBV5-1 ASTEDRGSKGRYEQY
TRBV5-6 ASSFMGDYTEAF
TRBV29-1 SVEDGLLGLREQY
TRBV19 ATDRGAGYSNQPQH
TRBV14 ASTPLQLGETQY
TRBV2 ASSGRLASQF
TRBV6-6 ASSYLDRDFSEPQH
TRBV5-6 ASSWGRGDSANGYT
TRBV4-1 ASSQVPGSQETQY
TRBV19 ASSMRSSQYLYGYT
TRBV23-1 ASGGDRRFSYEQY
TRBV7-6 ASSRLLEDEQY
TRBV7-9 ASSPTMNTDTQY
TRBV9 ASSVTDITDTQY
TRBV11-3 ASSQTGQGAGYT
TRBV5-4 ASSLTSASYEQY
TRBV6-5 ASSSGLAGVTGELF
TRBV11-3 ASSPPGLLNYGYT
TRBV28 ASSLRRRAFEQY
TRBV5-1 ASSLVPGGVNTEAF
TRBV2 ASSGGYSNQPQH
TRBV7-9 ASSFGQNHEQY
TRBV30 AWSRDIRSGNTIY
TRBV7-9 ASSLEGTANYGYT
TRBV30 AWTIDSYEQY
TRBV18 ASSRAGTGGNQPQH
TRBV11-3 ASSLMPSQPQH
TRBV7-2 ASSNKGGEQF
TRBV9 ASSEKGQGRSEAF
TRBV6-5 ASSSYQTSGGHTQY
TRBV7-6 ASSFGGSYNEQF
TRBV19 ASSWTAYSNQPQH
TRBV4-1 ASSQERTQY
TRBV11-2 ASSLEWRQGYYNEQF
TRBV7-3 ASSRGLAGQGEQY
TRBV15 ATSRELVGQGYEQY
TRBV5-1 ASRLRTSGAYEQY
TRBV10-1 ASSGLAGRSYEQY
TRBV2 ASRGLAGGPDTQY
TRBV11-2 ASSWMSGNEQF
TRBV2 ASSETGNTEAF
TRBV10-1 ASSESGRYEQY
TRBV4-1 ASSAAPGTGTQPQH
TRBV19 ASSIETGAGGNTIY
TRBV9 ASGQEGTDYNEQF
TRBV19 AASSGGGGGKQF
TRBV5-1 ASSSVRQGLGEQY